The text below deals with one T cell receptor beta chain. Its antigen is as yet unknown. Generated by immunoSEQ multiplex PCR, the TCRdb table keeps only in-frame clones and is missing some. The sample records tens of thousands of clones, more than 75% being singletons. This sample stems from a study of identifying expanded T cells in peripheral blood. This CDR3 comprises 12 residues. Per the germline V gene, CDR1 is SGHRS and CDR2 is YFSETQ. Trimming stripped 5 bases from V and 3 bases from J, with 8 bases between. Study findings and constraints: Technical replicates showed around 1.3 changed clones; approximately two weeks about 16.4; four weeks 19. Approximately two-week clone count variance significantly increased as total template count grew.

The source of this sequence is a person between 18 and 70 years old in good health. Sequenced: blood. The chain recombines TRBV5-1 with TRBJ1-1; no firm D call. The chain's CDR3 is CASSRGYTEAFF. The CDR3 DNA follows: TGCGCCAGCAGTCGGGGATACACTGAAGCTTTCTTT.